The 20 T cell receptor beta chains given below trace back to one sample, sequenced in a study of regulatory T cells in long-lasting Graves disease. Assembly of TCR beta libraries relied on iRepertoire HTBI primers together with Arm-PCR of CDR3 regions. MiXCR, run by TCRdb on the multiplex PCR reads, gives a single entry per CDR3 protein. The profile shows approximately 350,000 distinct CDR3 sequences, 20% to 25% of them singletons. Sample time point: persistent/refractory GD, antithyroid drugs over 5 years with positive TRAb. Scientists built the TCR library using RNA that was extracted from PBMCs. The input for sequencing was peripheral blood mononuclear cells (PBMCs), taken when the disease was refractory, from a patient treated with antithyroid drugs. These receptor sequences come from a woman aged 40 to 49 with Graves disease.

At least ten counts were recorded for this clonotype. CDR3 sequence reads: CASTPRVSGETQYF. CDR3 DNA: TGTGCCAGCACCCCCCGGGTTTCAGGGGAGACCCAGTACTTC. The chain links TRBV12-3 or TRBV12-4 to TRBJ2-5; the D gene is possibly TRBD1 (5 bases). Trimming removed 7 bases from V and 5 bases from J, with 17 bases in between. The CDR3 is 14 amino acids.

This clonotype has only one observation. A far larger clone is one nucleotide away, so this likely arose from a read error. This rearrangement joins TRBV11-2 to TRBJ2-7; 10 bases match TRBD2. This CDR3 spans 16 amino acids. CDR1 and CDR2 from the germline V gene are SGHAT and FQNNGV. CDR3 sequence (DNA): TGTACCAGCAGTTTATCTAGCGGGAGTAGGTCCTACGAGCAGTACTTC. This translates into CTSSLSSGSRSYEQYF.

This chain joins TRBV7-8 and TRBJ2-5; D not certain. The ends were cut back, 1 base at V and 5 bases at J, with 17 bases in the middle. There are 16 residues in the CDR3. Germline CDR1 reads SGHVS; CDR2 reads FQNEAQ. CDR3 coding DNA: TGTGCCAGCAGCTTAGGAGGCACCCAGCCAGCGGAGACCCAGTACTTC. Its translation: CASSLGGTQPAETQYF.

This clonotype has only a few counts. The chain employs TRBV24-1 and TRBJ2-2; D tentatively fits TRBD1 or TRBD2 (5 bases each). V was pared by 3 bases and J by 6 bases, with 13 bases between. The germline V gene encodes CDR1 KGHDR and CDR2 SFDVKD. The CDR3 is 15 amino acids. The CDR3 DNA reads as TGTGCCACCAGTGATCCCTTCGGGGCGGCCGGGGAGCTGTTTTTT. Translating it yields CATSDPFGAAGELFF.

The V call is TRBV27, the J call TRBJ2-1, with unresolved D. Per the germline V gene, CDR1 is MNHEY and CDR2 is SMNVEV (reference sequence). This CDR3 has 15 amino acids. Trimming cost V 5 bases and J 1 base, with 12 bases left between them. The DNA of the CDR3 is TGTGCCAGCAGTCGCGCCGGCTCTTCCTACAATGAGCAGTTCTTC. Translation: CASSRAGSSYNEQFF.

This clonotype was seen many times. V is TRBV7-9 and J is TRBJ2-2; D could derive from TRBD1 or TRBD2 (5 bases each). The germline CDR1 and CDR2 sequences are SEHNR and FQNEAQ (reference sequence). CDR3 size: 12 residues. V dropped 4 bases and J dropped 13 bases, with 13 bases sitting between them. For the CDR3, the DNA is TGTGCCAGCAGCTCGGGGCTTGGTTTGCTGTTTTTT. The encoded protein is CASSSGLGLLFF.

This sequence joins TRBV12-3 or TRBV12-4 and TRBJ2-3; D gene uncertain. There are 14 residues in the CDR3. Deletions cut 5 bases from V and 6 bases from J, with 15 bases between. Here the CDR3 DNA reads TGTGCCAGCAGTATTTCGGGCTTCGCCGATACGCAGTATTTT. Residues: CASSISGFADTQYF.

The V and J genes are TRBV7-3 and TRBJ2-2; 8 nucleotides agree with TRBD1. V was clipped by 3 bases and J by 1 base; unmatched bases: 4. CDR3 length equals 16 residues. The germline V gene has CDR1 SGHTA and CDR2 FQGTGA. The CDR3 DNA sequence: TGTGCCAGCAGCTTCTACGGGACAGGGAACACCGGGGAGCTGTTTTTT. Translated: CASSFYGTGNTGELFF.

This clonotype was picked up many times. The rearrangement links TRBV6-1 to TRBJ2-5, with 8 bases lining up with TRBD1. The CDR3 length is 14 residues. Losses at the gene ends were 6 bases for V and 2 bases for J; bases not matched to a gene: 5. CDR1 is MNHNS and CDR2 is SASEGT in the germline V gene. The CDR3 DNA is TGTGCCAGCAGATTCTGGACAGGGCAAGAGACCCAGTACTTC. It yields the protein CASRFWTGQETQYF.

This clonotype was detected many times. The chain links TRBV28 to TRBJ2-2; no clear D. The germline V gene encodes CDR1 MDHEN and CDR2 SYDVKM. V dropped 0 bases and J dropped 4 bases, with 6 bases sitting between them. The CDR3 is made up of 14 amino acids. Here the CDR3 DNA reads TGTGCCAGCAGTTTATGGGTCGCCACCGGGGAGCTGTTTTTT. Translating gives CASSLWVATGELFF.

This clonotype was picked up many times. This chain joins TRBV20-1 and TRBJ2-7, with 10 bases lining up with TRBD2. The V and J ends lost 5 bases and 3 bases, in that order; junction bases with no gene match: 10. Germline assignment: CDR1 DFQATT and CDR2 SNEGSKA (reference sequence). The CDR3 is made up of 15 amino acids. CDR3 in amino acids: CSAHRSGRAIYEQYF. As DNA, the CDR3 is TGCAGTGCTCACCGGAGCGGGAGGGCCATCTACGAGCAGTACTTC.

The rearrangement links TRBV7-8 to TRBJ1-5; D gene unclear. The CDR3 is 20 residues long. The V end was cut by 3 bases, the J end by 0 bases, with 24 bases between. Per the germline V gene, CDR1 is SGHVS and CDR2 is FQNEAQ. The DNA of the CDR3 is TGTGCCAGCAGCTTGACCCTCCGGGGTCCGACCCCCTATAGCAATCAGCCCCAGCATTTT. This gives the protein CASSLTLRGPTPYSNQPQHF.

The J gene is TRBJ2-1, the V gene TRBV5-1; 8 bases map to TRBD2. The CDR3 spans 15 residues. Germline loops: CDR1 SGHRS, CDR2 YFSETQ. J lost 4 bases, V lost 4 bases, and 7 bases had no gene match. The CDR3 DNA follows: TGCGCCAGCAGCACTACCACTAGCGGTTACAATGAGCAGTTCTTC. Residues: CASSTTTSGYNEQFF. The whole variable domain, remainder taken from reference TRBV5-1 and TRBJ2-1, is KAGVTQTPRYLIKTRGQQVTLSCSPISGHRSVSWYQQTPGQGLQFLFEYFSETQRNKGNFPGRFSGRQFSNSRSEMNVSTLELGDSALYLCASSTTTSGYNEQFFGPGTRLTVL.

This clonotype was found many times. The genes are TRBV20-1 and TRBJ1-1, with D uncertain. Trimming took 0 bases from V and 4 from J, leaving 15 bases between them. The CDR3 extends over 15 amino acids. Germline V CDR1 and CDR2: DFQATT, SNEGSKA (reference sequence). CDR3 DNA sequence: TGCAGTGCTAGAGATCAAGGTGCAGTAACCACTGAAGCTTTCTTT. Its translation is CSARDQGAVTTEAFF.

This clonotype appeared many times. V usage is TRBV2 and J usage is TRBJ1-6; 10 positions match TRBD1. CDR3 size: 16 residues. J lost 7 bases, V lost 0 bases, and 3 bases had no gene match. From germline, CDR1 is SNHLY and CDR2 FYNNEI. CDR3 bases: TGTGCCAGCAGTGAAGCGCGACAGGGGGCCAATTCACCCCTCCACTTT. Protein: CASSEARQGANSPLHF.

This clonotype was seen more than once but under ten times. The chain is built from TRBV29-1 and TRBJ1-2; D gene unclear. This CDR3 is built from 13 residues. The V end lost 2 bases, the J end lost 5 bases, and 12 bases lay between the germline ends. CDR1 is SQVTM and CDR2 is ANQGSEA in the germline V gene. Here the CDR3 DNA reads TGCAGCGTTGAAAGGGAAGGGCCATATGGCTACACCTTC. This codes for CSVEREGPYGYTF.

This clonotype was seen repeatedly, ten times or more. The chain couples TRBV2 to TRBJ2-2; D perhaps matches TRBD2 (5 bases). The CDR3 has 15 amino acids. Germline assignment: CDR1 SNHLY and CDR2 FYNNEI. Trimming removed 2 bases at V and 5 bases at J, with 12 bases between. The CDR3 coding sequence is TGTGCCAGCAGTGAAAGGGAGTCATGGACCGGGGAGCTGTTTTTT. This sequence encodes CASSERESWTGELFF.

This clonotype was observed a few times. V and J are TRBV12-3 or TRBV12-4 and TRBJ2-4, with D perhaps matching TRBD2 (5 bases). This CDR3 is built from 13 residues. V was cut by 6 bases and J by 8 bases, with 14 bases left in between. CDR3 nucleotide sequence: TGTGCCAGCAGCCCGGGGAGACGGGACATTCAGTACTTC. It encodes CASSPGRRDIQYF.

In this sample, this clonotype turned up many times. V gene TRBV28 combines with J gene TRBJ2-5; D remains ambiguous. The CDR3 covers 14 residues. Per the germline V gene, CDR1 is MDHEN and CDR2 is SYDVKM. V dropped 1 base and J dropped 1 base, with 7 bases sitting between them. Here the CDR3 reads CASSLSATQETQYF. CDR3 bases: TGTGCCAGCAGTTTATCAGCGACCCAAGAGACCCAGTACTTC.

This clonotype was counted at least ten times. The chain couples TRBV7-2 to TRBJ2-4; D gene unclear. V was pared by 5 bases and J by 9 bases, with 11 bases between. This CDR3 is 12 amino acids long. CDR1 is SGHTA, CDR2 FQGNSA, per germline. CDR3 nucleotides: TGTGCCAGCAGCGTGAGACCCATCATTCAGTACTTC. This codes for CASSVRPIIQYF.